The clone carrying this TCR beta chain appeared a single time. This specimen comes from a study of blood T cell repertoires in COVID-19. Per the original methods: Amplification of reference gene primers was used by the study to estimate nucleated cell counts. The repertoire was sequenced with immunoSEQ multiplex PCR; TCRdb's copy has only in-frame clones and lacks some. V, J and clone size were drawn from that table, and D and trimming were deduced from the DNA. The data show around 300,000 clones, under 90% seen once. Trimming stripped 8 bases from V and 5 bases from J, with 21 bases between. Germline loops: CDR1 SGHAT, CDR2 FQNNGV. CDR3 size: 15 residues. Cohort 3 donors counted as recovered after two negative PCRs, clearance, or resolved symptoms.

The receptor was derived from a woman aged 40-49 years who had recovered from COVID-19. The chain has TRBV11-2 and TRBJ2-5; possibly TRBD2 for D (6 bases). Sequencing was carried out using PBMCs or T cells enriched from blood (not recorded which). The CDR3 DNA reads TGTGCCAGCGGAGGTGGGCGTTCTGGGGGGGAGACCCAGTACTTC. This sequence encodes CASGGGRSGGETQYF.